Each of the 7 T cell receptor beta chains below was sequenced from the same sample in a study of T cell responses to AZD1222 COVID-19 vaccine. Some clones are missing from TCRdb's copy, which holds only in-frame ones; the method was immunoSEQ multiplex PCR. The sample comprises around 74,000 clones, 92% of which are singletons, and about 7.1% rests with the top ten. The sequencing here drew on peripheral blood, taken on day 0 of MenACWY control vaccination. The receptors shown here come from an adult in good health.

The chain couples TRBV7-3 to TRBJ2-1; D may be TRBD2 (5 bases). V was clipped by 5 bases and J by 5 bases, with 19 bases between them. The germline V gene has CDR1 SGHTA and CDR2 FQGTGA. This CDR3 comprises 16 residues. The CDR3 loop reads CASSDPGSPADNEQFF. The CDR3 DNA is TGTGCCAGCAGCGATCCTGGGAGTCCCGCAGACAATGAGCAGTTCTTC.

The chain combines TRBV5-1 with TRBJ2-2; the D gene is possibly TRBD1 (5 bases). Trimming removed 1 base from V and 1 base from J, with 8 bases in between. The germline V gene encodes CDR1 SGHRS and CDR2 YFSETQ. The CDR3 has 15 amino acids. The CDR3 region is CASSLRQGNTGELFF. The CDR3 DNA follows: TGCGCCAGCAGCTTGCGCCAGGGGAACACCGGGGAGCTGTTTTTT.

The gene calls are TRBV6-6 and TRBJ1-6; D might be TRBD1 (5 bases). The ends were cut back, 4 bases at V and 10 bases at J, with 11 bases in the middle. The CDR3 length is 13 residues. Looked up from germline, CDR1 is MNHNY and CDR2 is SVGAGI (reference sequence). The CDR3 bases are TGTGCCAGCAGTTCAGGGTCTGGGTCACCCCTCCACTTT. Translating gives CASSSGSGSPLHF.

The V call is TRBV18, the J call TRBJ2-1; 8 bases fit TRBD2. The CDR3 covers 15 residues. After removal of 2 bases from V and 5 bases from J, the junction contained 5 bases not matched to a gene. Germline V lookup: CDR1 KGHSH, CDR2 LQKENI. CDR3 bases: TGTGCCAGCTCACCAGAGTGGCGGGGGGACAATGAGCAGTTCTTC. Protein: CASSPEWRGDNEQFF.

The chain has TRBV28 and TRBJ1-5; 12 bases match TRBD1. The CDR3 is 18 amino acids. Germline V gene data show CDR1 as MDHEN and CDR2 as SYDVKM. V lost 3 bases to trimming and J lost 4 bases; unmatched junction nucleotides: 10. DNA of the CDR3: TGTGCCAGCAGTTTCTTACCGGGACAGGGGGCCCTTAATCAGCCCCAGCATTTT. This gives the protein CASSFLPGQGALNQPQHF. The whole variable domain, filled in from reference TRBV28 and TRBJ1-5, reads DVKVTQSSRYLVKRTGEKVFLECVQDMDHENMFWYRQDPGLGLRLIYFSYDVKMKEKGDIPEGYSVSREKKERFSLILESASTNQTSMYLCASSFLPGQGALNQPQHFGDGTRLSIL.

The chain has TRBV6-5 and TRBJ2-5, with 7 bases lining up with TRBD2. CDR3 length: 15 residues. The V gene end was trimmed by 4 bases and the J gene end by 1 base; junction bases not matched to a gene: 6. The germline gives CDR1 MNHEY, CDR2 SVGAGI. The DNA of the CDR3 is TGTGCCAGCAGTTCCGGGACTATATTCCAAGAGACCCAGTACTTC. As protein: CASSSGTIFQETQYF.

This chain connects TRBV10-1 to TRBJ1-6; 8 bases map to TRBD1. The germline CDR1 and CDR2 sequences are WNHNN and SYGVQD (reference sequence). Losses at the gene ends were 3 bases for V and 9 bases for J; bases not matched to a gene: 4. This CDR3 is built from 14 residues. The CDR3 coding sequence is TGCGCCAGCAGTGAAGGGACAGGTCGTTCACCCCTCCACTTT. Translated, it gives CASSEGTGRSPLHF.